This TCR beta chain was found in a study of cytomegalovirus exposure and HLA in healthy donors. Trimming cost V 4 bases and J 1 base, with 14 bases left between them. The germline gives CDR1 SGHRS, CDR2 YFSETQ. This CDR3 has 15 amino acids. PCR involved 60 Vbeta and 13 Jbeta primers. Generated by immunoSEQ multiplex PCR, the TCRdb table keeps only in-frame clones and is missing some. Among about 170,000 clones listed, about 88% were seen once. The receptor was derived from a man younger than 30 in good health and CMV-seropositive. The chain employs TRBV5-1 and TRBJ1-1; D might be TRBD1 (5 bases). The sample consisted of PBMCs. In DNA form, the CDR3 reads TGCGCCAGCAGCCAGGGCGTTTTCTCGAACACTGAAGCTTTCTTT. It yields the protein CASSQGVFSNTEAFF.